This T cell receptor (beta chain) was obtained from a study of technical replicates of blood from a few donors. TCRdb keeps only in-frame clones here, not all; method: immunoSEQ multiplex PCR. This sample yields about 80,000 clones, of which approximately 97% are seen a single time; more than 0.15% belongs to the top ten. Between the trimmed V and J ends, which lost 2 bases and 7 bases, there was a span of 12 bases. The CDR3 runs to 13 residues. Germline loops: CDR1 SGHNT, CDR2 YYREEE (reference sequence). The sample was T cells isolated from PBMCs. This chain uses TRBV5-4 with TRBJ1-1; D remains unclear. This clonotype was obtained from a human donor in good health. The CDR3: CASSLVGRSEAFF. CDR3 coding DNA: TGTGCCAGCAGCTTAGTCGGTAGGAGTGAAGCTTTCTTT.